This T cell receptor (beta chain) was captured in a study of T cell responses to AZD1222 COVID-19 vaccine. Study results and limitations: Donors were chiefly white British, with a greater number of females, and clonal diversity was perhaps underestimated. Along spike, vaccine-associated CD4 TCRs were found throughout, with dominance at 160-218 and 743-854. Repertoires were collected only later (after the peak T cell response had occurred).

CDR1 is SGHRS, CDR2 YFSETQ, per germline. V shed 1 base and J 5 bases; nucleotides not matched to a gene: 10. The CDR3 is 16 amino acids. In regard to this clone: Its target is unknown.

Generated by immunoSEQ multiplex PCR, the TCRdb table keeps only in-frame clones and is missing some. The sample lists around 130,000 clones, approximately 88% seen once, with over 15% in the top ten. The specimen was peripheral blood, collected on day 0 of MenACWY control vaccination. This TCR came from an adult in good health. The V and J genes are TRBV5-1 and TRBJ1-1, with TRBD1 identical over 8 bases. Written as DNA, the CDR3 is TGCGCCAGCAGCTTGACTCCAACCAGGGACAGGACTGAAGCTTTCTTT. Translated: CASSLTPTRDRTEAFF. Using reference TRBV5-1 and TRBJ1-1 for the parts outside the CDR3, the full variable domain is KAGVTQTPRYLIKTRGQQVTLSCSPISGHRSVSWYQQTPGQGLQFLFEYFSETQRNKGNFPGRFSGRQFSNSRSEMNVSTLELGDSALYLCASSLTPTRDRTEAFFGQGTRLTVV.